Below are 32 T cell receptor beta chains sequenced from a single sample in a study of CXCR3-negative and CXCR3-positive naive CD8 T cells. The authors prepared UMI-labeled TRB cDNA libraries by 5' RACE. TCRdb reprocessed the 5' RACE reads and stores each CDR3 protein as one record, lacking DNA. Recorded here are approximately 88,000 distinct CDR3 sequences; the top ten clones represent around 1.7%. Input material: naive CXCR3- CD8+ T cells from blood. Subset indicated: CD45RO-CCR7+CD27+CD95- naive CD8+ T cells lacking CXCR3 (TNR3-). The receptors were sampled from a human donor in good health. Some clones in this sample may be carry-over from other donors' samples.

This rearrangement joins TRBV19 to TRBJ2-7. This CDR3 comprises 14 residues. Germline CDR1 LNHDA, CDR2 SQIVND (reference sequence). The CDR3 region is CASSSTGGSYEQYF.

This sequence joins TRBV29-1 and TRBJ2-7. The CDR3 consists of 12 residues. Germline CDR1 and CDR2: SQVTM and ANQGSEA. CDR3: CSVGELSYEQYF.

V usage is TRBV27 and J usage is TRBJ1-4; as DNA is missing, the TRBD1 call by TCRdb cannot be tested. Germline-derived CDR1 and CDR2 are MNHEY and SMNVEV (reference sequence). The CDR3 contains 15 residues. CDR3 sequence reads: CASSPGTVLNEKLFF.

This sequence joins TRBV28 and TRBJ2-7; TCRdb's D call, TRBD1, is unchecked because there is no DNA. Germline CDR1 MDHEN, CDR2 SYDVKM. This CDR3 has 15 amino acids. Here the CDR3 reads CASSLSRDNSYEQYF.

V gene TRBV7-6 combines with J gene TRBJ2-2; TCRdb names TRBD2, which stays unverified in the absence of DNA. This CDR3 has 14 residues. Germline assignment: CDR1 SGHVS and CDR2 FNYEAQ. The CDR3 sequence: CASSSGAYPGELFF.

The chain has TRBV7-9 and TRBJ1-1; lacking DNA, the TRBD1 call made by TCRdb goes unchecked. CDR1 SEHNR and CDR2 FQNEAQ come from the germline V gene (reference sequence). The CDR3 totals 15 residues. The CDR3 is CASSNLGQGGFRAFF.

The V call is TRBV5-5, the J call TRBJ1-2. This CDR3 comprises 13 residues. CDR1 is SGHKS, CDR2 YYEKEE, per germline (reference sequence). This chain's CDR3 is CASSLTEDYGYTF. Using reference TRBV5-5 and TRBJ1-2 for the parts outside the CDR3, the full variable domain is DAGVTQSPTHLIKTRGQQVTLRCSPISGHKSVSWYQQVLGQGPQFIFQYYEKEERGRGNFPDRFSARQFPNYSSELNVNALLLGDSALYLCASSLTEDYGYTFGSGTRLTVV.

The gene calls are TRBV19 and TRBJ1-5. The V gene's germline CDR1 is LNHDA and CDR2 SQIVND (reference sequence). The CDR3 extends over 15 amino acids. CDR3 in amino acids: CASSIGDGLNQPQHF. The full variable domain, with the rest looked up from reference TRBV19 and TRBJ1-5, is DGGITQSPKYLFRKEGQNVTLSCEQNLNHDAMYWYRQDPGQGLRLIYYSQIVNDFQKGDIAEGYSVSREKKESFPLTVTSAQKNPTAFYLCASSIGDGLNQPQHFGDGTRLSIL.

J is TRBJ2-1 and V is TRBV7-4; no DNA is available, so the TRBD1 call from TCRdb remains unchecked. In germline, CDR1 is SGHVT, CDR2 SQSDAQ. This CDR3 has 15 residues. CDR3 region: CASSLRQGANYEQFF. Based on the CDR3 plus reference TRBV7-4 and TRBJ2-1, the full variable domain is GAGVSQSPRYKVAKRGRDVALRCDSISGHVTLYWYRQTLGQGSEVLTYSQSDAQRDKSGRPSGRFSAERPERSVSTLKIQRTEQGDSAVYLCASSLRQGANYEQFFGPGTRLTVL.

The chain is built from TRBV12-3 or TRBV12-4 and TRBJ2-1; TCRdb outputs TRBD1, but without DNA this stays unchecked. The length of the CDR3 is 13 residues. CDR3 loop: CASRGVSYNEQFF.

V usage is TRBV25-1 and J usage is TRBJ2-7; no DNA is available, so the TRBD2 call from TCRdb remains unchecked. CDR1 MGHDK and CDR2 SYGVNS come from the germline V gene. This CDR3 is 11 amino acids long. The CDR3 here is CASWGGAEQYF.

The CDR3 sequence: CASSLSAGALGNQPQHF. V usage is TRBV28 and J usage is TRBJ1-5. Germline CDR1 reads MDHEN; CDR2 reads SYDVKM. The CDR3 consists of 17 residues.

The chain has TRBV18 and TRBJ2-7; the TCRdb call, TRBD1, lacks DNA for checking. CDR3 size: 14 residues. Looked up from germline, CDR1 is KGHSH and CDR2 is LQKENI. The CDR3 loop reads CASSPMAEPGEQYF.

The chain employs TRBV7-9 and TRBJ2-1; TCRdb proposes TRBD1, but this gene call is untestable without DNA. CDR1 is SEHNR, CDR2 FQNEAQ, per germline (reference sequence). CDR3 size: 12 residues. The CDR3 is CASTLQGEEQFF. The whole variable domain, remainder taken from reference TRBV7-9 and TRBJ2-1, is DTGVSQNPRHKITKRGQNVTFRCDPISEHNRLYWYRQTLGQGPEFLTYFQNEAQLEKSRLLSDRFSAERPKGSFSTLEIQRTEQGDSAMYLCASTLQGEEQFFGPGTRLTVL.

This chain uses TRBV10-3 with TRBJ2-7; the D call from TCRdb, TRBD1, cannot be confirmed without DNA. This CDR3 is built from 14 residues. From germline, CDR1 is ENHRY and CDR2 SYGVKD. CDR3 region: CAISEPDRAGEQYF.

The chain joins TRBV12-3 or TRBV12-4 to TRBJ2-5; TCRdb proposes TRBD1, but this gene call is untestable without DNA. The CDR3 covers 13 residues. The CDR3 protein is CASVGALRETQYF.

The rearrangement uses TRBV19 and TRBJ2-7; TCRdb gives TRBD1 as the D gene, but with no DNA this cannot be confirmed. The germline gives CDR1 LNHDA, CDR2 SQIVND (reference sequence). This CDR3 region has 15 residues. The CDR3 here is CASSQPGPGGNEQYF.

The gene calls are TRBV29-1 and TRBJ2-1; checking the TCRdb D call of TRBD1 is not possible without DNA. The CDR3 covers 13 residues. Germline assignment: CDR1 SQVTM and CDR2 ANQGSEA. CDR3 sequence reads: CSVKDRTYNEQFF.

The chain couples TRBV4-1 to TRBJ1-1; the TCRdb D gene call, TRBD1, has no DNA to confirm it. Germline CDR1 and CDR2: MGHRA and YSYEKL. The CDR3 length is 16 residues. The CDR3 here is CASSIAGTALNTEAFF.

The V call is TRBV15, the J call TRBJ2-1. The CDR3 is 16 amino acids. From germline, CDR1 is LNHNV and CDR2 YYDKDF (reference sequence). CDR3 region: CATSREGTSSYNEQFF.

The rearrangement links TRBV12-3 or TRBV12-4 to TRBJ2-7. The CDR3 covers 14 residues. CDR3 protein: CASSNGRRSYEQYF.

The CDR3 sequence: CSAGTSIREQYF. This chain uses TRBV29-1 with TRBJ2-7; TCRdb's D call, TRBD2, is unchecked because there is no DNA. The CDR3 length is 12 residues. Germline values: CDR1 SQVTM, CDR2 ANQGSEA.

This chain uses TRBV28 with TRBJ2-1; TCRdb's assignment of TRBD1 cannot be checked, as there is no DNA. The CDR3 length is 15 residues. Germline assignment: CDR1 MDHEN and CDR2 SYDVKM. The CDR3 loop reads CASGGPGTTYNEQFF.

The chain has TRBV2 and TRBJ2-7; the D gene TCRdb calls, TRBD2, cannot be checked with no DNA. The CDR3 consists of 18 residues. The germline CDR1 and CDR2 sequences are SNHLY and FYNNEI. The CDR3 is CASSEALSLAGAPYEQYF.

CDR3 amino acids: CASSLASGSIHEQYF. The chain combines TRBV5-1 with TRBJ2-7; without DNA, the TCRdb call of TRBD2 cannot be checked. The CDR3 is 15 residues long. Germline-derived CDR1 and CDR2 are SGHRS and YFSETQ. The variable domain in full, completed from reference TRBV5-1 and TRBJ2-7, reads KAGVTQTPRYLIKTRGQQVTLSCSPISGHRSVSWYQQTPGQGLQFLFEYFSETQRNKGNFPGRFSGRQFSNSRSEMNVSTLELGDSALYLCASSLASGSIHEQYFGPGTRLTVT.

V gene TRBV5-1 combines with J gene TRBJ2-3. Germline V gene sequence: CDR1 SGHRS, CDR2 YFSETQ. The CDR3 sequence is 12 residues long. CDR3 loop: CASRDLTDTQYF.

The CDR3 reads CASSWNSDRGNTEAFF. The chain recombines TRBV6-2 or TRBV6-3 with TRBJ1-1; TCRdb reports TRBD1, a call that lacks DNA to check it against. Germline V gives CDR1 MNHEY, CDR2 SVGEGT. The CDR3 is made up of 16 amino acids.

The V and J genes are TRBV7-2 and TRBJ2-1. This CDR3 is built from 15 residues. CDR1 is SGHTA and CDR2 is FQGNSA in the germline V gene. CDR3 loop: CASRPTAETYNEQFF.

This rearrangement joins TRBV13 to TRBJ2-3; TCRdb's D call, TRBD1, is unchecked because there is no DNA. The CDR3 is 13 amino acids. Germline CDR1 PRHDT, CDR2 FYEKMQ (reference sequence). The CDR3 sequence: CASSLRGRDTQYF. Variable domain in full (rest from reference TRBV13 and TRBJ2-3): AAGVIQSPRHLIKEKRETATLKCYPIPRHDTVYWYQQGPGQDPQFLISFYEKMQSDKGSIPDRFSAQQFSDYHSELNMSSLELGDSALYFCASSLRGRDTQYFGPGTRLTVL.

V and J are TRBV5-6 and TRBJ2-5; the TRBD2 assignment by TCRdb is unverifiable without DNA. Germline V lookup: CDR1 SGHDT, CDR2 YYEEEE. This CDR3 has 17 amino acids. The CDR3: CASSLGGLADLQETQYF.

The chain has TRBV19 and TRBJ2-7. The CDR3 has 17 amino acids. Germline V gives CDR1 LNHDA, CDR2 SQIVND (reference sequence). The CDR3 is CASSIAKAVYSSYEQYF.

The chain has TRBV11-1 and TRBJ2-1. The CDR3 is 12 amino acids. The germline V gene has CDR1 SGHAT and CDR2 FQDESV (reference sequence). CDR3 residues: CASSFSVNEQFF. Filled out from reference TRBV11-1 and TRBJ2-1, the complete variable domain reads EAEVAQSPRYKITEKSQAVAFWCDPISGHATLYWYRQILGQGPELLVQFQDESVVDDSQLPKDRFSAERLKGVDSTLKIQPAELGDSAMYLCASSFSVNEQFFGPGTRLTVL.